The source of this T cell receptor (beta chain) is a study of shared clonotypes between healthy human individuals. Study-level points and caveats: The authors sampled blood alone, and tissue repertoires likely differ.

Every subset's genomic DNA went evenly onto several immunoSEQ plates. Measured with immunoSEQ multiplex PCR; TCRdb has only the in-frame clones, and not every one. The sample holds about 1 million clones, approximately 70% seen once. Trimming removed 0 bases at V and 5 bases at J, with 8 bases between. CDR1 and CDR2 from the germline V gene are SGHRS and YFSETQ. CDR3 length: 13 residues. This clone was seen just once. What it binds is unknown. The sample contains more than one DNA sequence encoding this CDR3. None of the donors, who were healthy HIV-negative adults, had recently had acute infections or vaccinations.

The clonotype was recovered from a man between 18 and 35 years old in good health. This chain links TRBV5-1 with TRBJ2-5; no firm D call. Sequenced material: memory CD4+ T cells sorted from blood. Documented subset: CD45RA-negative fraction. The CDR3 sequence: CASSLGVLETQYF. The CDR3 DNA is TGCGCCAGCAGCTTGGGGGTCTTGGAGACCCAGTACTTC.